This entry lists 15 T cell receptor beta chains sequenced from one sample in a study of blood T cells in healthy people across ages. Combining a sample-barcoded 5' primer with a J-beta primer mix, a second PCR ran for roughly 6 to 12 cycles. Using its own MiXCR run on the 5' RACE reads, TCRdb lists one record per CDR3 protein. The sample comprises about 1.5 million distinct CDR3 sequences, roughly 43% of which are singletons, and less than 5% rests with the top ten. Sequenced input: blood. Every receptor here comes from a woman between 18 and 29 years old in good health.

V is TRBV12-3 or TRBV12-4 and J is TRBJ2-3; 8 bases fit TRBD2. With 2 bases clipped from V and 4 bases from J, the junction kept 11 bases outside the gene matches. CDR3 length: 17 amino acids. The CDR3 sequence: CASSLPGLVSYPDTQYF. The CDR3 DNA is TGTGCCAGCAGTTTACCGGGACTAGTTTCATATCCAGATACGCAGTATTTT.

V usage is TRBV4-2 and J usage is TRBJ1-6, with unresolved D. Germline CDR1 and CDR2: LGHNA and YNFKEQ. CDR3 size: 15 residues. V lost 0 bases and J 4 bases, leaving 7 bases between the germline ends. CDR3 coding DNA: TGTGCCAGCAGCCAAGACAGACTTTATAATTCACCCCTCCACTTT. Its translation is CASSQDRLYNSPLHF.

At least ten counts were recorded for this clonotype. V gene TRBV11-1 combines with J gene TRBJ2-1; maybe TRBD2 (5 bases). V gave up 5 bases and J gave up 4 bases, with 12 bases separating them. The CDR3 is 14 residues long. Germline CDR1 and CDR2: SGHAT and FQDESV (reference sequence). The CDR3 DNA is TGTGCCAGCAGCGTGCACGGGAAATACAATGAGCAGTTCTTC. This codes for CASSVHGKYNEQFF.

This chain links TRBV29-1 with TRBJ2-3; 8 bases are shared with TRBD2. V lost 8 bases to trimming and J lost 4 bases; unmatched junction nucleotides: 11. Per germline, CDR1 SQVTM and CDR2 ANQGSEA. This CDR3 is 14 amino acids long. The CDR3 sequence is CSTSGGKRADTQYF. CDR3 in DNA: TGCAGCACCAGCGGGGGCAAGAGGGCAGATACGCAGTATTTT.

The chain has TRBV18 and TRBJ1-2, with D possibly TRBD1 on 5 matching bases. The CDR3 covers 15 residues. Between the trimmed V and J ends, which lost 3 bases and 2 bases, there was a span of 13 bases. Germline CDR1 reads KGHSH; CDR2 reads LQKENI. CDR3 in DNA: TGTGCCAGCTCACCTCAGGGACCCGAAAACTATGGCTACACCTTC. Amino acids: CASSPQGPENYGYTF.

Only a few counts were recorded for this clonotype. This chain connects TRBV20-1 to TRBJ2-1, with D possibly called TRBD1 or TRBD2 (5 bases each). Germline assignment: CDR1 DFQATT and CDR2 SNEGSKA (reference sequence). The CDR3 runs to 14 residues. V was trimmed by 5 bases and J by 5 bases, leaving 16 bases between them. The CDR3 sequence is CSAPRDVGNNEQFF. The CDR3 DNA reads as TGCAGTGCTCCCAGGGACGTCGGAAACAATGAGCAGTTCTTC.

This clonotype appeared a few times. The V gene is TRBV6-2 or TRBV6-3, the J gene TRBJ2-3; 13 bases align to TRBD2. This CDR3 spans 17 amino acids. Germline CDR1 MNHEY, CDR2 SVGEGT. The V segment lost 2 bases and the J segment 4 bases; nucleotides outside the gene matches: 6. Written as DNA, the CDR3 is TGTGCCAGCAGTTACCGATGGACTAGCGGGAGTCCAGATACGCAGTATTTT. Encoded protein: CASSYRWTSGSPDTQYF.

The CDR3 DNA is TGCAGCGACCCCCGGGACAGGGGGCAAGGGGAGACCCAGTACTTC. Residues: CSDPRDRGQGETQYF. The rearrangement joins TRBV29-1 to TRBJ2-5, with 12 bases that match TRBD1. CDR3 size: 15 residues. V lost 7 bases to trimming and J lost 5 bases; unmatched junction nucleotides: 11. CDR1 is SQVTM, CDR2 ANQGSEA, per germline.

The rearrangement links TRBV20-1 to TRBJ2-3, with 7 bases identical to TRBD2. The CDR3 sequence is 15 residues long. CDR1 and CDR2 from the germline V gene are DFQATT and SNEGSKA (reference sequence). Trimming at V came to 0 bases and at J to 4 bases, leaving 7 bases not matched to a gene. CDR3 bases: TGCAGTGCTAGAGATCACGCGGGAGATCCAGATACGCAGTATTTT. The encoded protein is CSARDHAGDPDTQYF.

This clonotype was picked up many times. The gene calls are TRBV27 and TRBJ2-7; D remains ambiguous. Germline lookup yields CDR1 MNHEY and CDR2 SMNVEV (reference sequence). V lost 1 base, J lost 5 bases, and 9 bases lay in between. This CDR3 region has 13 residues. The CDR3 bases are TGTGCCAGCAGTTTATTACGAAGGGACGAGCAGTACTTC. This codes for CASSLLRRDEQYF.

CDR3 coding DNA: TGCAGCGGAAGGACAGGAAATTCCTACAATGAGCAGTTCTTC. This sequence encodes CSGRTGNSYNEQFF. The rearrangement joins TRBV29-1 to TRBJ2-1, with 7 bases matching TRBD1. The CDR3 runs 14 residues. V lost 7 bases and J lost 1; bases outside the gene matches: 7. Germline V gives CDR1 SQVTM, CDR2 ANQGSEA.

This clonotype has more than one count but fewer than ten. The chain uses TRBV20-1 and TRBJ2-1; unclear D gene. CDR3 length equals 13 residues. V lost 4 bases to trimming and J lost 0 bases, with 7 bases between them. Germline V gene data show CDR1 as DFQATT and CDR2 as SNEGSKA (reference sequence). CDR3 coding DNA: TGCAGTGCTATTGTGAGCTCCTACAATGAGCAGTTCTTC. This encodes CSAIVSSYNEQFF.

The rearrangement joins TRBV2 to TRBJ1-4, with D tentatively TRBD1 (5 bases). The CDR3 has 12 amino acids. The V gene's germline CDR1 is SNHLY and CDR2 FYNNEI. The V gene lost 10 bases and the J gene lost 5 bases, with 11 bases spanning the gap. The CDR3 region has the DNA TGTGCCACCAGGGACGAAAATGAAAAACTGTTTTTT. Translated, it gives CATRDENEKLFF.

This clonotype has only a few counts. The rearrangement uses TRBV2 and TRBJ2-1, with 8 bases matching TRBD2. Losses at the gene ends were 5 bases for V and 8 bases for J; bases not matched to a gene: 5. The CDR3 totals 13 residues. Germline-derived CDR1 and CDR2 are SNHLY and FYNNEI. The CDR3 region has the DNA TGTGCCAGCAGTTTGGACGGGGGGGATGAGCAGTTCTTC. Translating gives CASSLDGGDEQFF.

The chain links TRBV4-3 to TRBJ2-3; a possible D gene is TRBD1 (6 bases). CDR1 is LGHNA, CDR2 YSLEER, per germline. The V and J ends lost 5 bases and 4 bases respectively, with 13 bases between them. The CDR3 totals 14 residues. CDR3 loop: CASSNRQEADTQYF. The DNA for the CDR3 is TGCGCCAGCAGCAACCGACAGGAGGCAGATACGCAGTATTTT.